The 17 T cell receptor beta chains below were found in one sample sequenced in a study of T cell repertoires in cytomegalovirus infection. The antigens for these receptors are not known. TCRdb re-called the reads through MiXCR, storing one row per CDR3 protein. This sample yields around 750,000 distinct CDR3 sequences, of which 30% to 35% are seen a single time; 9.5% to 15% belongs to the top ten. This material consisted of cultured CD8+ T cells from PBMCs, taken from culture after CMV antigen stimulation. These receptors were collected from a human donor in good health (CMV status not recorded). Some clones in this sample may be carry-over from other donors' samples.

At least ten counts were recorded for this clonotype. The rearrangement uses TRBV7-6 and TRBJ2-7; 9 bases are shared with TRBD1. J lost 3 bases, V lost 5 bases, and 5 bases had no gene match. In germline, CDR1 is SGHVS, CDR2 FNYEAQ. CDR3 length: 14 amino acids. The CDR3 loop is CASSPMGQGYEQYV. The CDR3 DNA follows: TGTGCCAGCAGCCCTATGGGACAGGGCTACGAGCAGTACGTC.

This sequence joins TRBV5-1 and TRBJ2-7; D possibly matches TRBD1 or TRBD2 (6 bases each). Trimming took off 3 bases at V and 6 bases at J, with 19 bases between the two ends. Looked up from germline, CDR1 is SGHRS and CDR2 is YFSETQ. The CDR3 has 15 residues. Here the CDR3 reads CASSWGATTDSEQYF. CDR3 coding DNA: TGCGCCAGCAGCTGGGGGGCTACGACTGATTCCGAGCAGTACTTC.

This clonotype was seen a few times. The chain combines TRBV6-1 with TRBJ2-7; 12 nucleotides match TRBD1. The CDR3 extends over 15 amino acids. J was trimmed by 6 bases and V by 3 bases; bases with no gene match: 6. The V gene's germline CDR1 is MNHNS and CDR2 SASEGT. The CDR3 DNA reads TGTGCCAGCAGTGATCCCGGGACAGGGGGCCTCGAGCAGTACGTC. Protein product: CASSDPGTGGLEQYV.

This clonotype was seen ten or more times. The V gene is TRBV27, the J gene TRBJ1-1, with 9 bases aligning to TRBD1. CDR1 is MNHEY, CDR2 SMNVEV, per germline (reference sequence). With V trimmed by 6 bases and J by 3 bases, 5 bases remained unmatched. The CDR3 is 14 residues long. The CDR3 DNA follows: TGTGCCAGCAGCTTAACAGGGGGCTACACTGAAGCTTTCTTT. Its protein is CASSLTGGYTEAFF.

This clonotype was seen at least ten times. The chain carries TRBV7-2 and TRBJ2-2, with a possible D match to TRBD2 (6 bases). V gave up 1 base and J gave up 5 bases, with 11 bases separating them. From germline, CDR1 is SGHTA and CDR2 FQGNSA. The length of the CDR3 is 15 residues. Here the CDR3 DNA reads TGTGCCAGCAGCTTAGAGGGCGGGGATACCGGGGAGCTGTTTTTT. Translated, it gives CASSLEGGDTGELFF.

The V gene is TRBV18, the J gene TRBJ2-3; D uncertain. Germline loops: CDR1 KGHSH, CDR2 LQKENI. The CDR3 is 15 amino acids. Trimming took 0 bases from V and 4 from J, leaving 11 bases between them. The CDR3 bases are TGTGCCAGCTCACCACCGGCCCTCCCCGCAGATACGCAGTATTTT. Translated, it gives CASSPPALPADTQYF.

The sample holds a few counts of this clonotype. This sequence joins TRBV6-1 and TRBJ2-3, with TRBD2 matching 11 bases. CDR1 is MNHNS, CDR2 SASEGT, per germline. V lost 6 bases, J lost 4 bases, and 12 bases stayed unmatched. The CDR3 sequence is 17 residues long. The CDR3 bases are TGTGCCAGCAGGCCGTGGTATAGCGGGGGGGTGCCAGATACGCAGTATTTT. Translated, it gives CASRPWYSGGVPDTQYF.

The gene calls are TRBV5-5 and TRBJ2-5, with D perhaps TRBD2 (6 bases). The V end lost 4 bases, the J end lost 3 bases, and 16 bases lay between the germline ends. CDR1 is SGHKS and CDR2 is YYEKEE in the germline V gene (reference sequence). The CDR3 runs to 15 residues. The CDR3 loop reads CASSLLGTVKETQYF. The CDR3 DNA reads TGTGCCAGCAGCCTACTAGGGACTGTAAAAGAGACCCAGTACTTC.

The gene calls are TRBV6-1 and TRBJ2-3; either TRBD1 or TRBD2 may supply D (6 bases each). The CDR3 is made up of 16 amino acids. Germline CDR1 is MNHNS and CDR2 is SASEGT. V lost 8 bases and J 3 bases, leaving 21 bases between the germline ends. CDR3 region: CASFRGGLGVTDTQYF. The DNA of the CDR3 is TGTGCCAGCTTCCGAGGGGGGCTCGGTGTAACAGATACGCAGTATTTT.

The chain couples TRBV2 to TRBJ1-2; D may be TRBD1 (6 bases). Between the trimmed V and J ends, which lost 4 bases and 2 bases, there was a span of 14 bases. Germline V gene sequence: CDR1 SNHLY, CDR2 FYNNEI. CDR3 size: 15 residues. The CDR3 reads CASSVGGRGNYGYTF. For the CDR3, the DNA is TGTGCCAGCAGTGTAGGGGGGCGAGGCAACTATGGCTACACCTTC.

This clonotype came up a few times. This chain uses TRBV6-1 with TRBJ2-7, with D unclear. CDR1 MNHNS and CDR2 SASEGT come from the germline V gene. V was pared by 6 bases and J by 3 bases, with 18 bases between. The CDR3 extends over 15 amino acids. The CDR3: CASRADFTPFYEQYV. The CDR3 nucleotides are TGTGCCAGCAGAGCAGACTTCACCCCTTTCTACGAGCAGTACGTC.

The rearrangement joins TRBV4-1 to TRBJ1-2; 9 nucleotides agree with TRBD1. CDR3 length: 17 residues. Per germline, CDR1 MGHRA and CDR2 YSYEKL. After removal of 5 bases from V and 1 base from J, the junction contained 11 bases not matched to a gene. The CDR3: CASSVSGTGSINYGYTF. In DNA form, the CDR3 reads TGCGCCAGCAGCGTTTCCGGGACAGGGTCTATTAACTATGGCTACACCTTC.

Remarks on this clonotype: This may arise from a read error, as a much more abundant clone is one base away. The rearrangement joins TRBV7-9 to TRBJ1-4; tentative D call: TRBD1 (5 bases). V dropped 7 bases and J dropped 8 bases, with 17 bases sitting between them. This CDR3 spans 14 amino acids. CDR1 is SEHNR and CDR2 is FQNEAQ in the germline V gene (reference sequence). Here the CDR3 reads CASNSLGDPEKLFF. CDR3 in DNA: TGTGCCAGCAACTCACTCGGGGACCCCGAAAAACTGTTTTTT.

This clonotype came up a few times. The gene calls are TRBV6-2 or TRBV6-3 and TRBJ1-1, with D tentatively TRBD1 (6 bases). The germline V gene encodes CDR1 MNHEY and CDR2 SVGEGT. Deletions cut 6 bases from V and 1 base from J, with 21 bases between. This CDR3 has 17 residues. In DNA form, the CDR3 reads TGTGCCAGCAGAACACGGGACAAGACGAAATCGAACACTGAAGCTTTCTTT. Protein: CASRTRDKTKSNTEAFF.

The CDR3 coding sequence is TGTGCCAGCAGAAAACAGGGGCTTTCCTCTGGGGCCAACGTCCTGACTTTC. Residues: CASRKQGLSSGANVLTF. The chain joins TRBV6-1 to TRBJ2-6; 7 bases agree with TRBD1. This CDR3 is 17 amino acids long. With V trimmed by 6 bases and J by 0 bases, 8 bases remained unmatched. In germline, CDR1 is MNHNS, CDR2 SASEGT.

The CDR3 DNA reads TGTGCCATCAGTGAGTCGGCCAGAGAAGCTTTCTTT. Its translation is CAISESAREAFF. The J gene is TRBJ1-1, the V gene TRBV10-3; D is uncertain. This CDR3 has 12 residues. CDR1 is ENHRY, CDR2 SYGVKD, per germline. Trimming took 0 bases from V and 8 from J, leaving 7 bases between them.

The CDR3 sequence: CASSYSPDNEQFF. The DNA for the CDR3 is TGTGCCAGCAGTTACTCCCCCGACAATGAGCAGTTCTTC. The rearrangement joins TRBV6-2 or TRBV6-3 to TRBJ2-1; D gene ambiguous. V lost 0 bases and J 5 bases, leaving 5 bases between the germline ends. CDR3 length: 13 residues. Germline V gene data show CDR1 as MNHEY and CDR2 as SVGEGT.